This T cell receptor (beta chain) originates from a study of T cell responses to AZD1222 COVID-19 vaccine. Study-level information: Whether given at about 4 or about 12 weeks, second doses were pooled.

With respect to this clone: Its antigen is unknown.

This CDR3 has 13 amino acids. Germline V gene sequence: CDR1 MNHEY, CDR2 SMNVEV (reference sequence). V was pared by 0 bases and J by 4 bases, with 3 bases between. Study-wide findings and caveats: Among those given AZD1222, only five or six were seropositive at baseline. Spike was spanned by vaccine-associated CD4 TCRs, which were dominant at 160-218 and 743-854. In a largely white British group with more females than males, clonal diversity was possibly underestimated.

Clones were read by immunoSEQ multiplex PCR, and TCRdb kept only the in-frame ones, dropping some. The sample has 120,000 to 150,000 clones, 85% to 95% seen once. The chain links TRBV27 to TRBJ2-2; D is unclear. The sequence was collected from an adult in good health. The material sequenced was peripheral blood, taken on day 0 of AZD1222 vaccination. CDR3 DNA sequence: TGTGCCAGCAGTTTATCGTTCACCGGGGAGCTGTTTTTT. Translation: CASSLSFTGELFF.